The entry below gives a single T cell receptor beta chain sequence along with its context. The repertoire was sequenced with immunoSEQ multiplex PCR; TCRdb's copy has only in-frame clones and lacks some. The table records 50,000 to 65,000 clones, about nine tenths of them present only once. Patients had blood sampled at baseline and again on cycle 4 day 1 and cycle 7 day 1. V shed 1 base and J shed 1 base, with 10 bases lying between them. The CDR3 contains 15 residues. CDR1 and CDR2 from the germline V gene are LGHNA and YSLEER. The sample originates from a study of OX40 agonist ivuxolimab in advanced cancers. At the level of the study: Under the entry rules, prior anti-PD-1, anti-PD-L1 or anti-CTLA-4 therapy was allowed, and approximately 40% had some.

This TCR came from an adult with an advanced solid tumor such as melanoma, head and neck, liver or kidney cancer. The chain has TRBV4-3 and TRBJ1-1; the D is unclear. The sequenced sample was CD4+ or CD8+ T cells sorted from blood, obtained in a trial of the OX40 agonist ivuxolimab. The CDR3 is CASSQVGDGNTEAFF. For the CDR3, the DNA is TGCGCCAGCAGCCAAGTGGGTGACGGGAACACTGAAGCTTTCTTT.